These T cell receptor beta chains were read from a single sample in a study of blood T cell repertoires in COVID-19. Data came from immunoSEQ multiplex PCR; TCRdb stores just in-frame clones and leaves some out. The profile covers some 14,000 clones, with 90% appearing a single time and less than 25% taken by the ten largest. Sequencing used peripheral blood. All receptors come from a human donor with active COVID-19. The donor label of this sample is uncertain. CDR3s include the opening cysteine and the closing phenylalanine or tryptophan. The D gene is left open where the match is weak. Clone size is shown for a subset of rows, as once, few, many or a class of expanded clone.

TRBV4-3,.,once,TRBJ2-7,TGCGCCAGCAGCCCGGGCGGGGTGGCAAACTACGAGCAGTACTTC,CASSPGGVANYEQYF
TRBV10-2,.,once,TRBJ2-2,TGCGCCAGCAGTGAAGACACCCTTTGGAACACCGGGGAGCTGTTTTTT,CASSEDTLWNTGELFF
TRBV5-6,TRBD2,.,TRBJ2-7,TGTGCCAGCAGCTTCCTACAGCGGGGGGCCACGGGGGAGCAGTACTTC,CASSFLQRGATGEQYF
TRBV28,.,.,TRBJ2-5,TGTGCCAGCAGTCAAACAGTGCAGGGTCGGAGAGAGACCCAGTACTTC,CASSQTVQGRRETQYF
TRBV7-6,.,once,TRBJ2-3,TGTGCCAGCAGCACCCCCCCGGGACTTCGCACAGATACGCAGTATTTT,CASSTPPGLRTDTQYF
TRBV9,.,.,TRBJ2-3,TGTGCCAGCAGCGCATACCCTCTAGTACGGGGTGGCACAGATACGCAGTATTTT,CASSAYPLVRGGTDTQYF
TRBV6-6,.,.,TRBJ2-4,TGTGCCAGCAGTTCCGACTGGTACATTCAGTACTTC,CASSSDWYIQYF
TRBV5-8,TRBD1,.,TRBJ1-4,TGTGCCAGCAGCCCGGGACAGGGGAGCGGAAAACTGTTTTTT,CASSPGQGSGKLFF
TRBV7-9,.,.,TRBJ1-6,TGTGCCAGCAGCTTGGACAGCTCCTATAATTCACCCCTCCACTTT,CASSLDSSYNSPLHF
TRBV7-2,.,.,TRBJ2-1,TGTGCCAGCAGCTTCTCGAGCGGGTATCAGTTCTTC,CASSFSSGYQFF
TRBV27,.,.,TRBJ1-2,TGTGCCAGCAGTTTATTGGGGGGGACTTATGGCTACACCTTC,CASSLLGGTYGYTF
TRBV4-2,TRBD1,.,TRBJ1-4,TGTGCCAGCAGCCAAGAGGTGGGGACAGGGAATGAAAAACTGTTTTTT,CASSQEVGTGNEKLFF
TRBV19,TRBD1,.,TRBJ1-5,TGTGCCAGTAGTCCAGCGAGGGGGCGGAGGGATCAGCCCCAGCATTTT,CASSPARGRRDQPQHF
TRBV6-5,.,.,TRBJ2-7,TGTGCCAGCAGTATGACAGTGGGCTACGAGCAGTACTTC,CASSMTVGYEQYF
TRBV7-5,.,.,TRBJ2-7,TGTGCCAGAAGCATTCCGGGACAGGGGAACGAGCAGTACTTC,CARSIPGQGNEQYF
TRBV9,.,.,TRBJ2-2,TGTGCCAGCAGCGTAGATTGGGGGCCCGGGGAGCTGTTTTTT,CASSVDWGPGELFF